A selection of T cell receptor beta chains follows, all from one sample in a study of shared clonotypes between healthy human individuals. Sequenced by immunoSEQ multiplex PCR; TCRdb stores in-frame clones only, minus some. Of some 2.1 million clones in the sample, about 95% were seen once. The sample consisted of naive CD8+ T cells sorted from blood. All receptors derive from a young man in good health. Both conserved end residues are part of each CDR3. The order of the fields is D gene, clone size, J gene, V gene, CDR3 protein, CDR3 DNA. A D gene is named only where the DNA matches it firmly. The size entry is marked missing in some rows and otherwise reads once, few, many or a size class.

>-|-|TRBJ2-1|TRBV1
CTSSQRPSGRDFASYNEQFF
TGCACCAGCAGTCAGAGGCCTAGCGGGAGAGATTTTGCCTCCTACAATGAGCAGTTCTTC
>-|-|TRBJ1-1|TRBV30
CAWSFDTEAFF
TGTGCCTGGAGTTTCGACACTGAAGCTTTCTTT
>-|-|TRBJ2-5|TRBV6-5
CASTQGTSWQETQYF
TGTGCCAGCACTCAAGGAACTAGCTGGCAAGAGACCCAGTACTTC
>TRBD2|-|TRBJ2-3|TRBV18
CASSPLAGARGTDTQYF
TGTGCCAGCTCACCACTAGCGGGGGCCCGAGGGACAGATACGCAGTATTTT
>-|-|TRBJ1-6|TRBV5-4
CASSFGTENSPLHF
TGTGCCAGCAGCTTTGGGACGGAAAATTCACCCCTCCACTTT
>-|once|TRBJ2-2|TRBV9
CASSARGNTGELFF
TGTGCCAGCAGCGCCCGGGGGAACACCGGGGAGCTGTTTTTT
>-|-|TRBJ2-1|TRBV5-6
CASSLEWSGANEQFF
TGTGCCAGCAGCTTGGAGTGGTCGGGAGCCAATGAGCAGTTCTTC
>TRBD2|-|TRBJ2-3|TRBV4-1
CASSGLAGALADTQYF
TGCGCCAGCAGCGGGCTAGCGGGGGCGTTGGCAGATACGCAGTATTTT
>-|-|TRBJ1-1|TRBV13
CASSLGSAGVTEAFF
TGTGCCAGCAGCTTGGGCAGCGCGGGAGTCACTGAAGCTTTCTTT
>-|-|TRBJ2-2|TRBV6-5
CASSYTNTGELFF
TGTGCCAGCAGTTACACAAACACCGGGGAGCTGTTTTTT
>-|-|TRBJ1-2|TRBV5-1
CASSLDWTEETFYGYTF
TGCGCCAGCAGCCTAGATTGGACGGAAGAGACTTTCTATGGCTACACCTTC
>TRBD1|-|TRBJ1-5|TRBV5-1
CASSVRQGIQPQHF
TGCGCCAGCAGCGTCAGACAGGGTATTCAGCCCCAGCATTTT
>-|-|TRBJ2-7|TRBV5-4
CASSEDRWAEQYF
TGTGCCAGCAGCGAAGACAGGTGGGCCGAGCAGTACTTC
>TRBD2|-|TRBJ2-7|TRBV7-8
CASSPQGGYEQYF
TGTGCCAGCAGCCCGCAGGGAGGGTACGAGCAGTACTTC
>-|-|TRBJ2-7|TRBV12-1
CASSLAGLYEQYF
TGTGCCAGCAGCTTAGCCGGATTATACGAGCAGTACTTC
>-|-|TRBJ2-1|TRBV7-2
CASSLIPTHNEQFF
TGTGCCAGCAGCCTCATACCCACCCACAATGAGCAGTTCTTC
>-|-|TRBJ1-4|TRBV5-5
CASNQIGVLSNEKLFF
TGTGCCAGCAACCAGATAGGAGTGCTTTCTAATGAAAAACTGTTTTTT
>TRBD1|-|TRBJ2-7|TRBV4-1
CASSQETGFYEQYF
TGCGCCAGCAGCCAAGAGACAGGGTTCTACGAGCAGTACTTC
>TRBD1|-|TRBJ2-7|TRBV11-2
CASSSDRDTYEQYF
TGTGCCAGCAGTTCCGACAGGGACACGTACGAGCAGTACTTC
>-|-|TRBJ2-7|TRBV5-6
CASSFGPLEQYF
TGTGCCAGCAGCTTCGGCCCGCTCGAGCAGTACTTC
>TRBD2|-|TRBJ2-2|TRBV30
CAQPRDGGIGGELFF
TGTGCCCAACCAAGGGACGGGGGGATCGGCGGGGAGCTGTTTTTT
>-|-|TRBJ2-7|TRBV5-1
CASSGGSYEQYF
TGCGCCAGCAGTGGTGGTTCATACGAGCAGTACTTC
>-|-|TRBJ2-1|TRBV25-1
CASSERGVSSYNEQFF
TGTGCCAGCAGTGAACGAGGGGTGAGCTCCTACAATGAGCAGTTCTTC
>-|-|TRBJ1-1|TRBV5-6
CASQVGGTLAFF
TGTGCCAGCCAAGTGGGGGGCACGTTGGCTTTCTTT
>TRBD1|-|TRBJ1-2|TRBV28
CASSPPGTGGDYYGYTF
TGTGCCAGCAGTCCCCCCGGGACAGGGGGCGATTACTATGGCTACACCTTC
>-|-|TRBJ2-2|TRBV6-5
CASGASGELFF
TGTGCCAGCGGGGCTTCCGGGGAGCTGTTTTTT
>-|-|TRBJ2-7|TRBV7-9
CASSLGDPLRSYEQYF
TGTGCCAGCAGCTTAGGGGACCCCCTAAGAAGCTACGAGCAGTACTTC
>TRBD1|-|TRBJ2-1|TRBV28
CASRQQGNLRLNNEQFF
TGTGCCAGCAGACAACAGGGGAACCTTAGGTTGAACAATGAGCAGTTCTTC
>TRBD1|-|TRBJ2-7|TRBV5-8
CASSSEPGQGFNEQYF
TGTGCCAGCAGCTCGGAGCCCGGACAGGGCTTTAACGAGCAGTACTTC
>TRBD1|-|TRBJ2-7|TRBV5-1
CASSLSPGQGAYEQYF
TGCGCCAGCAGCTTGAGTCCGGGACAGGGAGCCTACGAGCAGTACTTC
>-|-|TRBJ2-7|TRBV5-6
CASSVGSAYEQYF
TGTGCCAGCAGCGTGGGATCGGCCTACGAGCAGTACTTC
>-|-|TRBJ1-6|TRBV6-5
CASRGGDNISPLHF
TGTGCCAGCAGAGGAGGGGATAATATTTCACCCCTCCACTTT
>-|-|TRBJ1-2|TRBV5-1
CASSPVDSFYGYTF
TGCGCCAGCAGCCCCGTCGACAGCTTCTATGGCTACACCTTC
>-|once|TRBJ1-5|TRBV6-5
CASRGGPRQPQHF
TGTGCCAGCAGGGGGGGACCCCGACAGCCCCAGCATTTT
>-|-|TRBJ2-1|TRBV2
CASRKGPVSSYNEQFF
TGTGCCAGTAGGAAGGGACCGGTGAGCTCCTACAATGAGCAGTTCTTC
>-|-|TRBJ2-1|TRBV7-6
CASSLAVGGSGNEQFF
TGTGCCAGCAGCTTAGCCGTGGGCGGATCGGGCAATGAGCAGTTCTTC
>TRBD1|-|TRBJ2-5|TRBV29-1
CSVEGGQGVIETQYF
TGCAGCGTTGAAGGGGGACAGGGGGTAATAGAGACCCAGTACTTC
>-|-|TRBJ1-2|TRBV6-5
CASSYSRGASDGYTF
TGTGCCAGCAGTTACAGTCGGGGGGCGTCCGATGGCTACACCTTC
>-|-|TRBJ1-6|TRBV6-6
CASDKTLLSYNSPLHF
TGTGCCAGCGACAAAACCCTTCTCTCCTATAATTCACCCCTCCACTTT
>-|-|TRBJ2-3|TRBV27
CASSYRDSTDTQYF
TGTGCCAGCAGTTACAGGGATAGCACAGATACGCAGTATTTT